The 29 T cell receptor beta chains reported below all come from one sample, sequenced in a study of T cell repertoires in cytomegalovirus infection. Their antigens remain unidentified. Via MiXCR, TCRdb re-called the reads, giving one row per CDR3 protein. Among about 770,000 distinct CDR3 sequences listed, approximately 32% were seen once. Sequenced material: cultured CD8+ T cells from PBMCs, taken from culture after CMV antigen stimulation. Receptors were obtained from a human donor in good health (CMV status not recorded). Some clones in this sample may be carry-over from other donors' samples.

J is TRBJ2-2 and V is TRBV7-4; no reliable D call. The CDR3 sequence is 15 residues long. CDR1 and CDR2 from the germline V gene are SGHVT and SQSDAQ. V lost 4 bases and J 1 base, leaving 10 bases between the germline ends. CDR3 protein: CASSSENMNTGELFF. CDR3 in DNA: TGTGCCAGCAGCTCGGAAAACATGAACACCGGGGAGCTGTTTTTT.

In DNA, the CDR3 is TGTGCCAGCAGCTTGCCGTTCGGGACAGGGCTCACCTTTTACTCTGGAAACACCATATATTTT. This translates into CASSLPFGTGLTFYSGNTIYF. The J gene is TRBJ1-3, the V gene TRBV7-9, with 9 bases aligning to TRBD1. The germline V gene has CDR1 SEHNR and CDR2 FQNEAQ (reference sequence). V lost 3 bases, J lost 0 bases, and 18 bases stayed unmatched. The CDR3 totals 21 residues. The full variable domain, in which reference TRBV7-9 and TRBJ1-3 provide the parts outside the CDR3, is DTGVSQNPRHKITKRGQNVTFRCDPISEHNRLYWYRQTLGQGPEFLTYFQNEAQLEKSRLLSDRFSAERPKGSFSTLEIQRTEQGDSAMYLCASSLPFGTGLTFYSGNTIYFGEGSWLTVV.

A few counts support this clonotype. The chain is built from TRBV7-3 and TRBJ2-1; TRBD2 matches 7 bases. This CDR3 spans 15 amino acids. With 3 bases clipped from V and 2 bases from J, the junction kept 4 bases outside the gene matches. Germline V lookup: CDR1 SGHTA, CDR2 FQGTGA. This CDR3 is CASSFVRGAYNEQFF. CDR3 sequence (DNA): TGTGCCAGCAGCTTTGTACGGGGGGCCTACAATGAGCAGTTCTTC.

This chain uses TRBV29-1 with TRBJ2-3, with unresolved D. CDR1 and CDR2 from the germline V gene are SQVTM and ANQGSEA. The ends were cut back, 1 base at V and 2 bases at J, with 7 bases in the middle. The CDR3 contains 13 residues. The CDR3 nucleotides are TGCAGCGTTGAAGGTCTTCCCACAGATACGCAGTATTTT. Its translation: CSVEGLPTDTQYF.

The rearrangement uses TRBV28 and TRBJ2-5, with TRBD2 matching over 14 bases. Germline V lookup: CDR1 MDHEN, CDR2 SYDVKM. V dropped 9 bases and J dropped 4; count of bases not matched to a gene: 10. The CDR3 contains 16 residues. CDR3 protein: CASGPGLAGVRETQYF. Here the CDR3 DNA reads TGTGCCAGTGGACCGGGACTAGCGGGGGTCCGAGAGACCCAGTACTTC.

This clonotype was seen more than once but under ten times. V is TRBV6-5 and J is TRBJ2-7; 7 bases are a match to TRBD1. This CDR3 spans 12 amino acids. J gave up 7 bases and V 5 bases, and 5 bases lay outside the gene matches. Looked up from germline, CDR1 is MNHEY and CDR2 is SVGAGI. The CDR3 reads CASSRTGWEQYF. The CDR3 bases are TGTGCCAGCAGTAGGACAGGATGGGAGCAGTACTTC.

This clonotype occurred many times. In DNA form, the CDR3 reads TGTGCCAGCAGCTTAACCTACAATGAGCAGTTCTTC. Translated: CASSLTYNEQFF. The chain joins TRBV7-9 to TRBJ2-1; D ambiguous. In germline, CDR1 is SEHNR, CDR2 FQNEAQ (reference sequence). V gave up 2 bases and J gave up 2 bases, with 1 base separating them. The CDR3 extends over 12 amino acids.

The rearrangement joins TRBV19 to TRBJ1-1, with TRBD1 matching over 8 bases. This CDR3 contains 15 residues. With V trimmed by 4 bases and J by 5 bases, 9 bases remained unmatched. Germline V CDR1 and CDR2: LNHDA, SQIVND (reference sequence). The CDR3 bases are TGTGCCAGTAGTACTTCAGGGGGCGCGGGGACTGAAGCTTTCTTT. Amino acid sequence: CASSTSGGAGTEAFF.

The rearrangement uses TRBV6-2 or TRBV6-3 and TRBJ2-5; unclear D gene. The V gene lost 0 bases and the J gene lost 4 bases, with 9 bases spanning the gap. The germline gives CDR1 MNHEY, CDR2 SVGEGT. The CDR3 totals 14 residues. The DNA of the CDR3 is TGTGCCAGCAGTTACTCGTCCAGTTTAGAGACCCAGTACTTC. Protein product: CASSYSSSLETQYF.

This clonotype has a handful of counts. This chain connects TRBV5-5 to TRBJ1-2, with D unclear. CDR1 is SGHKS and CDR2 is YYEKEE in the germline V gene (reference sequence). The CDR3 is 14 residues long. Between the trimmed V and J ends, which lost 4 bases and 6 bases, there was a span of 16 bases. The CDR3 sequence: CASSREIPGDGYTF. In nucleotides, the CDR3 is TGTGCCAGCAGCCGTGAGATCCCAGGCGATGGCTACACCTTC.

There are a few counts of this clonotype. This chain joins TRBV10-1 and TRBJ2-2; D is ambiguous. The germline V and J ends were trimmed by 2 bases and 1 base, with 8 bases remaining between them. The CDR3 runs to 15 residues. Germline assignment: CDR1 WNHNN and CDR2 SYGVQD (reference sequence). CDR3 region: CASSEKELNTGELFF. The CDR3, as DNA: TGCGCCAGCAGTGAGAAGGAGTTGAACACCGGGGAGCTGTTTTTT.

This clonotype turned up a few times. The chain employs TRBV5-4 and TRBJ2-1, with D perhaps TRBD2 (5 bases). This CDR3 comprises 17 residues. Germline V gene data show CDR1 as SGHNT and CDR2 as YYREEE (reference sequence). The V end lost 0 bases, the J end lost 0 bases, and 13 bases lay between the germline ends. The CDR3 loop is CASSLGRQRSSYNEQFF. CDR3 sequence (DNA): TGTGCCAGCAGCTTGGGGAGGCAGAGGAGCTCCTACAATGAGCAGTTCTTC.

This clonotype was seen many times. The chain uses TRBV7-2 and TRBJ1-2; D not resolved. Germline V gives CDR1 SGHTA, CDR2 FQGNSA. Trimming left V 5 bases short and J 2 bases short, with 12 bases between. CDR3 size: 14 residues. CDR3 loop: CASSPLESNYGYTF. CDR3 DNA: TGTGCCAGCAGCCCCCTCGAATCGAACTATGGCTACACCTTC.

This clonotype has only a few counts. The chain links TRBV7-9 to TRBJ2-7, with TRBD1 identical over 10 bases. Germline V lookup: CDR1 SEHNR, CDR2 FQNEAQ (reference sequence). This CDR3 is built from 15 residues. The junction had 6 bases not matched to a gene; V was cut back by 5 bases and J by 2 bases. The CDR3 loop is CASSPRDRGTYEQYF. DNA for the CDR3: TGTGCCAGCAGCCCCCGGGACAGGGGAACCTACGAGCAGTACTTC.

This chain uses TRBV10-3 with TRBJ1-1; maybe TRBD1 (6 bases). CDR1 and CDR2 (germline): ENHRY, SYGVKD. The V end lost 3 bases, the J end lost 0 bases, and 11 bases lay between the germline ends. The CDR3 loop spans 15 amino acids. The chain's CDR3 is CAISDRGELNTEAFF. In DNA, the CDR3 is TGTGCCATCAGTGACAGGGGCGAATTGAACACTGAAGCTTTCTTT.

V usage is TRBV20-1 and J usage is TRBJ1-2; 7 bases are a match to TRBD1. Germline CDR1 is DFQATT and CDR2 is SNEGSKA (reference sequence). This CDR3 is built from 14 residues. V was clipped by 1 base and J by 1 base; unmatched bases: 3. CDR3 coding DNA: TGCAGTGCTAGAGCCGGGACAGTTAACTATGGCTACACCTTC. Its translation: CSARAGTVNYGYTF.

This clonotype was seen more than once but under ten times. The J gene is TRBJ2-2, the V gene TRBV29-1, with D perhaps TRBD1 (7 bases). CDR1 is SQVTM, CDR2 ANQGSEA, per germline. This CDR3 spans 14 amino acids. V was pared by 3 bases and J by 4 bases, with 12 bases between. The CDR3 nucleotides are TGCAGCGTTGAGGAGGGGGCGGGCACCGGGGAGCTGTTTTTT. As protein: CSVEEGAGTGELFF.

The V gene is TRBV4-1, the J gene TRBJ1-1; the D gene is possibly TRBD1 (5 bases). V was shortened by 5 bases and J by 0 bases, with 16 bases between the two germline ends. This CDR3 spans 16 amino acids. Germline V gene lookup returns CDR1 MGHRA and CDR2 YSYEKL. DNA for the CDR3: TGCGCCAGCAGCTCGATAGGGGAGACAATGAACACTGAAGCTTTCTTT. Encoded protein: CASSSIGETMNTEAFF.

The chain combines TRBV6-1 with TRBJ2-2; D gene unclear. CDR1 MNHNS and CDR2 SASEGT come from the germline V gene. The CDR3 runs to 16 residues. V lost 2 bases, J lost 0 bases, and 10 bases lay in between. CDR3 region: CASSEFPTANTGELFF. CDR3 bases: TGTGCCAGCAGTGAATTCCCCACCGCGAACACCGGGGAGCTGTTTTTT.

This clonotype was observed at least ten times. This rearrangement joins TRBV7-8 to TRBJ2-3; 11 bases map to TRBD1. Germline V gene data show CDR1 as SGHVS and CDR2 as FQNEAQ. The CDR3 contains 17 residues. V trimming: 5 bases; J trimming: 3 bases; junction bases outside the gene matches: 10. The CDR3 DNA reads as TGTGCCAGCAGCGCGGGGCCCGGGACAGGGGGGACAGATACGCAGTATTTT. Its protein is CASSAGPGTGGTDTQYF.

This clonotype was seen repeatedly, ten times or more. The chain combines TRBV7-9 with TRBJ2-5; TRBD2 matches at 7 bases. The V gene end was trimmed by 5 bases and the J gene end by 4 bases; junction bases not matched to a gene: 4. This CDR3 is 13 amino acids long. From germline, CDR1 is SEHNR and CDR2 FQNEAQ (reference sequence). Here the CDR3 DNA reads TGTGCCAGCAGCACCCCGGGGGGAGAGACCCAGTACTTC. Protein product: CASSTPGGETQYF.

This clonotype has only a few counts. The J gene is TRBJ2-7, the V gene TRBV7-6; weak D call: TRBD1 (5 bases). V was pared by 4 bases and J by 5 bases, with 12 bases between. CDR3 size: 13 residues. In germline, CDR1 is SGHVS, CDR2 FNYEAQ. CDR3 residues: CASSSGAGNEQYF. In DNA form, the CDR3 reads TGTGCCAGCAGCTCAGGCGCAGGGAACGAGCAGTACTTC.

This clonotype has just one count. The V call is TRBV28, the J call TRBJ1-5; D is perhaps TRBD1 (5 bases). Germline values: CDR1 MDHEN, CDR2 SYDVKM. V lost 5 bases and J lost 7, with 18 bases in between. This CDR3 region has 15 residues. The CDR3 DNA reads TGTGCCAGCAGTCGAAGGGACTTCTGGCGGCAGCCCCAGCATTTT. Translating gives CASSRRDFWRQPQHF.

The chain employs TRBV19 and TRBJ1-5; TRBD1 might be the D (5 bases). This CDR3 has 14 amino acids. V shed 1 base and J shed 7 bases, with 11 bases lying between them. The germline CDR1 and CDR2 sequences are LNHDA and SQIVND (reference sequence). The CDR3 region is CASSIAGRGQPQHF. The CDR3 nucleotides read TGTGCCAGTAGTATAGCAGGGAGAGGACAGCCCCAGCATTTT.

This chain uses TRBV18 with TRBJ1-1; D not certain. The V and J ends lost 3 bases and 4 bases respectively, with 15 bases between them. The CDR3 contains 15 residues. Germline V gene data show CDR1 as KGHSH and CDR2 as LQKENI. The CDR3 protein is CASSPMDGFFTEAFF. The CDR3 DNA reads TGTGCCAGCTCACCTATGGACGGCTTTTTCACTGAAGCTTTCTTT. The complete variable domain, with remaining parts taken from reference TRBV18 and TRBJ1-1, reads NAGVMQNPRHLVRRRGQEARLRCSPMKGHSHVYWYRQLPEEGLKFMVYLQKENIIDESGMPKERFSAEFPKEGPSILRIQQVVRGDSAAYFCASSPMDGFFTEAFFGQGTRLTVV.

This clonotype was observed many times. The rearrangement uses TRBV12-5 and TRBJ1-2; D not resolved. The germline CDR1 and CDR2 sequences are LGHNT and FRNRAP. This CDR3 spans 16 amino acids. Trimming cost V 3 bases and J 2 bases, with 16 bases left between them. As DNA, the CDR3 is TGTGCTAGTGGTTTCGAACCCTCTTATAAAAACTATGGCTACACCTTC. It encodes CASGFEPSYKNYGYTF.

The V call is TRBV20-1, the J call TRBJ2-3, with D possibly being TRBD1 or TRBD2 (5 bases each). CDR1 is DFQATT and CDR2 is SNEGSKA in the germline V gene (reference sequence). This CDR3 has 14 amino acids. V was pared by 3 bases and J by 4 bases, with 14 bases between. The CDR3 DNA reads TGCAGTGCTAGCGTACGGGGCCGCCCAGATACGCAGTATTTT. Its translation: CSASVRGRPDTQYF.

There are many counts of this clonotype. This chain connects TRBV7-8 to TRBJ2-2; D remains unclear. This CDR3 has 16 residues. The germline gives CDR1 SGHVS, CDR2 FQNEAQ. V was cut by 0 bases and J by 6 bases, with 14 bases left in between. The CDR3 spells CASSLARTVWSGELFF. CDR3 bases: TGTGCCAGCAGCTTAGCGAGGACGGTCTGGTCCGGGGAGCTGTTTTTT.

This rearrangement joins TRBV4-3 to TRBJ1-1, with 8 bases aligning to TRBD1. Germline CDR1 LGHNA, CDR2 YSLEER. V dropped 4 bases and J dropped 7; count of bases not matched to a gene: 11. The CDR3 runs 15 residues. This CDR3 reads CASSPFARGQNEAFF. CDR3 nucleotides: TGCGCCAGCAGCCCGTTTGCCAGGGGGCAGAATGAAGCTTTCTTT.